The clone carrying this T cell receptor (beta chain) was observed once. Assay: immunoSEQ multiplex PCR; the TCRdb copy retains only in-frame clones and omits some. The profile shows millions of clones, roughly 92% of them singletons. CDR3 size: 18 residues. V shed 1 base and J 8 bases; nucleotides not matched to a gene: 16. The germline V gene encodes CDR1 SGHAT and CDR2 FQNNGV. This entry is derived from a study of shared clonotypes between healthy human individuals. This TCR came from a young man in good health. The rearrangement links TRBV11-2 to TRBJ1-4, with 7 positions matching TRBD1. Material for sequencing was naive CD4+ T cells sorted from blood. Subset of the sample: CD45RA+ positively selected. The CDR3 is CASSLGGMVGTAFEKLFF. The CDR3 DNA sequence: TGTGCCAGCAGCTTAGGAGGGATGGTGGGGACAGCCTTCGAAAAACTGTTTTTT.